Sequencing of this T cell receptor beta chain was carried out in a study of breast tumors, draining lymph nodes, adjacent tissues. The sample holds many counts of this clonotype. The lymph nodes were axillary draining lymph nodes from breast cancer patients. One entry per CDR3 protein, called by TCRdb with MiXCR from the multiplex PCR reads. This sample has fewer than 90,000 distinct CDR3 sequences, with around 28% found just once. This CDR3 is 12 amino acids long. J was trimmed by 3 bases and V by 6 bases; bases with no gene match: 0. CDR1 and CDR2 from the germline V gene are MNHNS and SASEGT. Specimen: axillary lymph node tissue. This clonotype was obtained from a female donor with breast cancer. Some clones in this sample may be carry-over from other donors' samples. The rearrangement joins TRBV6-1 to TRBJ1-2; 8 bases map to TRBD1. The chain's CDR3 is CASRDRDYGYTF. The DNA of the CDR3 is TGTGCCAGCAGGGACAGGGACTATGGCTACACCTTC.